The 7 T cell receptor beta chains in this list originate from one sample, sequenced in a study of blood T cell repertoires in COVID-19. Data came from immunoSEQ multiplex PCR; TCRdb stores just in-frame clones and leaves some out. The sample lists around 220,000 clones, roughly 76% occurring once. Material for sequencing was peripheral blood. The receptors stem from a human donor in a cohort sampled during active COVID-19.

The chain has TRBV30 and TRBJ1-1, with D unclear. The CDR3 sequence is 16 residues long. Trimming shortened V by 0 bases and J by 4 bases, and 18 bases separated the two germline ends. Germline V gene lookup returns CDR1 GTSNPN and CDR2 SVGIG (reference sequence). CDR3 DNA: TGTGCCTGGAGTGTAAAGGCGCCCCCGGACTCCACTGAAGCTTTCTTT. This translates into CAWSVKAPPDSTEAFF.

The chain uses TRBV18 and TRBJ2-7; 7 bases align to TRBD2. This CDR3 spans 14 amino acids. V dropped 6 bases and J dropped 3; count of bases not matched to a gene: 8. Germline V gene data show CDR1 as KGHSH and CDR2 as LQKENI. The CDR3 loop reads CASSRAGSLYEQYF. The DNA for the CDR3 is TGTGCCAGCTCCCGAGCGGGGAGCCTCTACGAGCAGTACTTC.

The sample holds one count of this clone. The rearrangement uses TRBV7-2 and TRBJ1-5; D ambiguous. CDR1 is SGHTA, CDR2 FQGNSA, per germline. Trimming removed 1 base at V and 0 bases at J, with 7 bases between. The CDR3 sequence is 15 residues long. Written as DNA, the CDR3 is TGTGCCAGCAGCTTAGGGGCTTATAGCAATCAGCCCCAGCATTTT. This translates into CASSLGAYSNQPQHF.

This chain links TRBV27 with TRBJ2-5, with 8 nucleotides matching TRBD2. This CDR3 is 16 amino acids long. V trimming: 2 bases; J trimming: 7 bases; junction bases outside the gene matches: 12. The germline V gene encodes CDR1 MNHEY and CDR2 SMNVEV (reference sequence). CDR3 sequence (DNA): TGTGCCAGCAGTTTAGAGGCTGGCGGACTAGCCGGGACCCAGTACTTC. Its protein product is CASSLEAGGLAGTQYF.

The genes are TRBV27 and TRBJ2-7, with TRBD1 matching 10 bases. From germline, CDR1 is MNHEY and CDR2 SMNVEV (reference sequence). The CDR3 has 15 residues. With 7 bases clipped from V and 3 bases from J, the junction kept 9 bases outside the gene matches. The CDR3 coding sequence is TGTGCCAGCACTTTGACAGGGGGCTCGAACTACGAGCAGTACTTC. This codes for CASTLTGGSNYEQYF.

The chain uses TRBV28 and TRBJ2-6; 10 bases agree with TRBD1. Germline assignment: CDR1 MDHEN and CDR2 SYDVKM. CDR3 length: 17 residues. Trimming at V came to 6 bases and at J to 3 bases, leaving 8 bases not matched to a gene. CDR3 residues: CASSPGTGENGANVLTF. CDR3 nucleotide sequence: TGTGCCAGCAGCCCCGGGACAGGGGAGAATGGGGCCAACGTCCTGACTTTC.

In this sample, this clone turned up a few times. This rearrangement joins TRBV7-9 to TRBJ1-1; D is ambiguous. CDR1 is SEHNR, CDR2 FQNEAQ, per germline (reference sequence). V was cut by 7 bases and J by 4 bases, with 25 bases left in between. The CDR3 contains 17 residues. This CDR3 is CASTARLWEGRITEAFF. The CDR3 nucleotides are TGTGCCAGCACCGCCCGCCTATGGGAGGGCCGGATCACTGAAGCTTTCTTT.